These T cell receptor beta chains were read from a single sample in a study of T cell changes during pregnancy in multiple sclerosis. Assay: immunoSEQ multiplex PCR; the TCRdb copy retains only in-frame clones and omits some. In the table there are roughly 50,000 clones, 80% to 90% of which are singletons. Sequences were derived from CD8+ T cells from peripheral blood mononuclear cells, sampled in the second trimester of pregnancy. Every receptor here comes from a female donor with multiple sclerosis, enrolled in a pregnancy study. The CDR3 runs from the conserved cysteine through the conserved F or W. A D gene is named only where the DNA matches it firmly. The size of a clone is reported for some rows only, either as once, few or many, or as a class for expanded clones.

>TRBJ2-1|TRBV19|NA|NA
CASSIDPLAAPSYNEQFF
TGTGCCAGTAGTATAGACCCTTTAGCCGCCCCATCCTACAATGAGCAGTTCTTC
>TRBJ2-3|TRBV27|NA|NA
CATLSWDTQYF
TGTGCCACCCTGAGTTGGGATACGCAGTATTTT
>TRBJ1-2|TRBV6-5|NA|NA
CASSYTHSATNYGYTF
TGTGCCAGCAGTTACACCCATTCTGCCACAAACTATGGCTACACCTTC
>TRBJ2-7|TRBV29-1|NA|TRBD1
CSVERRDRSSYEQYF
TGCAGCGTTGAAAGAAGGGACAGGTCCTCCTACGAGCAGTACTTC
>TRBJ1-4|TRBV9|NA|TRBD1
CASSVAGQGNEKLFF
TGTGCCAGCAGCGTAGCCGGACAGGGAAATGAAAAACTGTTTTTT
>TRBJ1-1|TRBV5-4|NA|NA
CASSFGGEAFF
TGTGCCAGCAGCTTCGGCGGTGAAGCTTTCTTT
>TRBJ1-1|TRBV9|NA|NA
CASSVEGRADTEAFF
TGTGCCAGCAGCGTAGAGGGGAGGGCAGACACTGAAGCTTTCTTT
>TRBJ2-3|TRBV29-1|NA|TRBD2
CSVDLGLAGVLDTQYF
TGCAGCGTTGACTTGGGACTAGCGGGGGTCTTAGATACGCAGTATTTT
>TRBJ2-1|TRBV7-7|NA|TRBD2
CASSLLAGGTNEQFF
TGTGCTAGCAGCTTACTGGCGGGGGGCACCAATGAGCAGTTCTTC
>TRBJ1-1|TRBV11-2|NA|NA
CASSLLGRGAEAFF
TGTGCCAGCAGCCTCCTTGGGCGGGGGGCGGAAGCTTTCTTT
>TRBJ1-2|TRBV5-6|NA|TRBD1
CASSDRTGTLNGYTF
TGTGCCAGCAGTGATAGGACAGGGACCTTGAATGGCTACACCTTC
>TRBJ2-5|TRBV5-6|NA|NA
CASSFEGEETQYF
TGTGCCAGCAGCTTCGAGGGGGAGGAGACCCAGTACTTC
>TRBJ2-3|TRBV30|NA|NA
CACPGNPTDTQYF
TGTGCCTGCCCAGGGAATCCCACAGATACGCAGTATTTT
>TRBJ1-1|TRBV5-4|NA|TRBD1
CASSAEQGWPEAFF
TGTGCCAGCAGCGCCGAACAGGGGTGGCCTGAAGCTTTCTTT
>TRBJ2-7|TRBV6-5|few|NA
CASSYSQDSSYEQYF
TGTGCCAGCAGTTACTCCCAGGACAGCTCCTACGAGCAGTACTTC
>TRBJ1-2|TRBV6-1|NA|TRBD1
CASSIGTGANYGYTF
TGTGCCAGCAGCATAGGGACAGGGGCTAACTATGGCTACACCTTC
>TRBJ1-4|TRBV5-6|once|TRBD1
CASSLPGGQGAGSNEKLFF
TGTGCCAGCAGCTTGCCGGGTGGACAGGGGGCAGGATCTAATGAAAAACTGTTTTTT
>TRBJ2-2|TRBV9|NA|TRBD2
CASSVVPAGDLQNTGELFF
TGTGCCAGCAGCGTAGTTCCAGCGGGGGACCTCCAGAACACCGGGGAGCTGTTTTTT